The rows below give T cell receptor beta chains drawn from one sample of a study of OX40 agonist ivuxolimab in advanced cancers. Profiling relied on immunoSEQ multiplex PCR, and the TCRdb table lists in-frame clones only, not all of them. The sample yields tens of thousands of clones, about 91% seen once. Sequences were derived from CD4+ or CD8+ T cells sorted from blood, sampled in a trial of the OX40 agonist ivuxolimab. Receptors were obtained from an adult with an advanced solid tumor such as melanoma, head and neck, liver or kidney cancer. Both conserved end residues are part of each CDR3. A D gene is named only where the DNA matches it firmly. Size tells how often a clone was seen (once, few, many) or the class of an expanded clone, and some rows leave it out.

NA	TRBV7-9	TRBJ2-7	NA	TGTGCCAGCAGCCGGAAGTTCCGGGACCACTCCTACGAGCAGTACTTC	CASSRKFRDHSYEQYF
TRBD2	TRBV11-3	TRBJ2-1	NA	TGTGCCAGCAGCCTCCTAGCGGGTACCTACAATGAGCAGTTCTTC	CASSLLAGTYNEQFF
NA	TRBV7-9	TRBJ1-2	NA	TGTGCCAGCAGCTTGGGGGGCCCCGACTATGGCTACACCTTC	CASSLGGPDYGYTF
NA	TRBV29-1	TRBJ2-4	once	TGCAGCGTTTCGGACAGCTACCTAGCCAAAAACATTCAGTACTTC	CSVSDSYLAKNIQYF
NA	TRBV11-2	TRBJ2-5	NA	TGTGCCAGCAGCTCAAACCCAGGGCCAGAGACCCAGTACTTC	CASSSNPGPETQYF
NA	TRBV28	TRBJ2-7	few	TGTGCCAGTGCTCCAGCAAGGGCGAGCTCCTACGAGCAGTACTTC	CASAPARASSYEQYF
NA	TRBV9	TRBJ1-1	NA	TGTGCCAGCAGCAGGGACATCGTGAACACTGAAGCTTTCTTT	CASSRDIVNTEAFF
TRBD1	TRBV11-1	TRBJ1-4	NA	TGTGCCAGCAGTCAGGGGGCGCGTGAAAAACTGTTTTTT	CASSQGAREKLFF
NA	TRBV30	TRBJ1-4	NA	TGTGCCTATCGCGGGGCAGGTGAAAAACTGTTTTTT	CAYRGAGEKLFF
TRBD1	TRBV10-2	TRBJ2-4	NA	TGCGCCAGCAGGGACCGGGACAGGAGAGCCAAAAACATTCAGTACTTC	CASRDRDRRAKNIQYF
NA	TRBV6-5	TRBJ2-3	NA	TGTGCCAGCAGTTATCGCGGGATTAGCACAGATACGCAGTATTTT	CASSYRGISTDTQYF
TRBD2	TRBV2	TRBJ2-2	NA	TGTGCCAGCAGTGGACTAGCGGCGAACACCGGGGAGCTGTTTTTT	CASSGLAANTGELFF
NA	TRBV28	TRBJ1-5	NA	TGTGCCAGCAGTTTATCCGGGACGAGAGGCCATCAGCCCCAGCATTTT	CASSLSGTRGHQPQHF
NA	TRBV27	TRBJ1-1	NA	TGTGCCAGCAGATCGCAGCTCATGAACACTGAAGCTTTCTTT	CASRSQLMNTEAFF
NA	TRBV28	TRBJ1-1	NA	TGTGCCAGCACCAAGAGCCGGACTGAAGCTTTCTTT	CASTKSRTEAFF
NA	TRBV7-8	TRBJ1-3	few	TGTGCCAGCAGGCAGATGTCTGGAAACACCATATATTTT	CASRQMSGNTIYF
NA	TRBV18	TRBJ1-2	NA	TGTGCCAGCTCACGGCAGACAGATGAAGGCTACACCTTC	CASSRQTDEGYTF
NA	TRBV5-1	TRBJ2-3	NA	TGCGCCAGCAGCTCCTTCCGGGTCGGGAAAGATACGCAGTATTTT	CASSSFRVGKDTQYF
NA	TRBV12-5	TRBJ2-3	NA	TGTGCTAGTGGTTTGGGGACTATCCGAAGCACAGATACGCAGTATTTT	CASGLGTIRSTDTQYF
TRBD2	TRBV7-9	TRBJ2-3	NA	TGTGCCAGCAGCCTTAGCGGGGCGAACACAGATACGCAGTATTTT	CASSLSGANTDTQYF
NA	TRBV5-4	TRBJ2-6	once	TGTGCCAGCAGCTTGGACAGGACTCTCTCTGGGGCCAACGTCCTGACTTTC	CASSLDRTLSGANVLTF
NA	TRBV6-6	TRBJ2-7	NA	TGTGCCAGCAGGGAACGGATTCATCACGAGCAGTACTTC	CASRERIHHEQYF
NA	TRBV28	TRBJ2-3	NA	TGTGCCAGCAGTCCGCGACTCGGGGGCAAGGCAGATACGCAGTATTTT	CASSPRLGGKADTQYF
NA	TRBV5-1	TRBJ2-1	NA	TGCGCCAGCCGGGTCAACACTAATGAGGTTGGCGATGAGCAGTTCTTC	CASRVNTNEVGDEQFF
NA	TRBV28	TRBJ2-3	once	TGTGCCAGCACCACCACCGGGACTCGCCGACCTACAGATACGCAGTATTTT	CASTTTGTRRPTDTQYF
TRBD2	TRBV11-2	TRBJ2-7	NA	TGTGCCAGCAGCTTGGTAGCGGGGGGGGCCTACGAGCAGTACTTC	CASSLVAGGAYEQYF
TRBD1	TRBV18	TRBJ2-5	NA	TGTGCCAGCTCACCACTATTATCAGGGGGTCAAGAGACCCAGTACTTC	CASSPLLSGGQETQYF
NA	TRBV18	TRBJ2-7	NA	TGTGCCAGCTCACCAGGGAACGCCTACGAGCAGTACTTC	CASSPGNAYEQYF
NA	TRBV5-1	TRBJ1-2	NA	TGCGCCAGCAGCTTGGGAGGTGGGGATGGCTACACCTTC	CASSLGGGDGYTF
TRBD1	TRBV5-1	TRBJ1-3	NA	TGCGCCAGCAGCTGGGGACAGGGAAGTGGAAACACCATATATTTT	CASSWGQGSGNTIYF
NA	TRBV5-1	TRBJ2-1	NA	TGCGCCAGCAGCTTGGCAACGGGGTACGAGCAGTTCTTC	CASSLATGYEQFF
NA	TRBV6-5	TRBJ1-5	NA	TGTGCCAGCAGCCTACAGATTGGTCAGCCCCAGCATTTT	CASSLQIGQPQHF
NA	TRBV25-1	TRBJ2-7	NA	TGTGCCAGCAGTGAATCCCGGATCCAGTCCTACGAGCAGTACTTC	CASSESRIQSYEQYF
NA	TRBV4-2	TRBJ2-7	NA	TGTGCCAGCAGCCAAGAAAGTACAAGGGTTCCCTACGAGCAGTACTTC	CASSQESTRVPYEQYF
TRBD2	TRBV10-3	TRBJ2-3	NA	TGTGCCATCGGAGGACTAGCGGGAGGGGGGTCTAGCACAGATACGCAGTATTTT	CAIGGLAGGGSSTDTQYF
TRBD1	TRBV7-2	TRBJ1-2	NA	TGTGCCAGCAGTCCCGGGACAGGGACATATGGCTACACCTTC	CASSPGTGTYGYTF
NA	TRBV14	TRBJ2-4	once	TGTGCCAGCAGCCAAGGTGGCTTCCTATACAAAAACATTCAGTACTTC	CASSQGGFLYKNIQYF
NA	TRBV5-5	TRBJ2-1	NA	TGTGCCAGCAGCTTGGATACAGGGAGGAATGAGCAGTTCTTC	CASSLDTGRNEQFF
NA	TRBV28	TRBJ1-5	NA	TGTGCCAGCAGAATTGGAGGCGATCAGCCCCAGCATTTT	CASRIGGDQPQHF